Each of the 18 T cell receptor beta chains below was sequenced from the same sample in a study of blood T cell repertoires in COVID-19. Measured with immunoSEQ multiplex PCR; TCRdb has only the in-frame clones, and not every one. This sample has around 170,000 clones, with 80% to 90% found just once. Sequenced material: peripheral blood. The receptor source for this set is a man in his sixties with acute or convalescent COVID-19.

In DNA form, the CDR3 reads TGCAGCGTTGAAGGGACTGGCGGGGGGAGAGATGAGCAGTTCTTC. It encodes CSVEGTGGGRDEQFF. V gene TRBV29-1 combines with J gene TRBJ2-1; the match to TRBD2 covers 8 bases. Germline V CDR1 and CDR2: SQVTM, ANQGSEA. The length of the CDR3 is 15 residues. Trimming removed 1 base from V and 8 bases from J; junction bases left unmatched: 10.

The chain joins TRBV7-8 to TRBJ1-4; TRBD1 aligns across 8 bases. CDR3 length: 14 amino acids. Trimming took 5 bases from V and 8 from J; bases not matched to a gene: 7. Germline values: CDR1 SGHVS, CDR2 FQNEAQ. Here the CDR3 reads CASSQDRGPEKLFF. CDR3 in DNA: TGTGCCAGCAGCCAAGACAGGGGCCCCGAAAAACTGTTTTTT.

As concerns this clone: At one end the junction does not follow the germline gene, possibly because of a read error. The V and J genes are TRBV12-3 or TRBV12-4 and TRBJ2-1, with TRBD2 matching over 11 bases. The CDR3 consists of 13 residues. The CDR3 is CASSLAGGLEQFF. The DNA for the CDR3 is TGTGCCAGCAGTCTAGCGGGAGGTCTTGAGCAGTTCTTC.

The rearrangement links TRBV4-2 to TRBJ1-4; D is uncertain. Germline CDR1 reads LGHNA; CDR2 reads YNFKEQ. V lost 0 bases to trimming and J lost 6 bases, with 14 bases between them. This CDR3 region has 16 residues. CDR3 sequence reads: CASSQDPGIFDEKLFF. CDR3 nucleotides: TGTGCCAGCAGCCAAGATCCGGGTATCTTCGATGAAAAACTGTTTTTT.

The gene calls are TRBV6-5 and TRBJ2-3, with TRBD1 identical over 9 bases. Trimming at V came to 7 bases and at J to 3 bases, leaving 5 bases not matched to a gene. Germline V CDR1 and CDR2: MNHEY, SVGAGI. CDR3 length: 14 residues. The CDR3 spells CASKGQGKTDTQYF. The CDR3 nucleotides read TGTGCCAGCAAGGGACAGGGCAAAACAGATACGCAGTATTTT.

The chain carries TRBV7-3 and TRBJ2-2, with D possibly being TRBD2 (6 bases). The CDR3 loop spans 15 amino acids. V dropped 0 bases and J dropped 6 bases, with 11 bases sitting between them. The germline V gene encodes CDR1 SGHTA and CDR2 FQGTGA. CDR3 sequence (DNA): TGTGCCAGCAGCTTAACCTTGGGACTGGCCGGGGAGCTGTTTTTT. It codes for CASSLTLGLAGELFF.

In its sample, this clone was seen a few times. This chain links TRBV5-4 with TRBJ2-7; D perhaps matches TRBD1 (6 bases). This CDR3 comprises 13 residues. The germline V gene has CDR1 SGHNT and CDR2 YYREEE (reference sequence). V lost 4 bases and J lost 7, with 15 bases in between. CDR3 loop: CASSPTTGREQYF. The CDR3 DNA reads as TGTGCCAGCAGCCCAACTACAGGGCGGGAGCAGTACTTC.

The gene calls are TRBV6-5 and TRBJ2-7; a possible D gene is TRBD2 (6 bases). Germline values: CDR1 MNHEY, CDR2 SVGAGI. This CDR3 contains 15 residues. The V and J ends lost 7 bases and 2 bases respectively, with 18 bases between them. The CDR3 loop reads CASMPWGERAYEQYF. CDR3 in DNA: TGTGCCAGCATGCCATGGGGGGAAAGGGCCTACGAGCAGTACTTC.

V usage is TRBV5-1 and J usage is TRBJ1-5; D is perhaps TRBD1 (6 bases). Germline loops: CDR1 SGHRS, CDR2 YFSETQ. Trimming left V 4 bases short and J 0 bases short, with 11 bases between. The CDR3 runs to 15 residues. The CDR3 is CASSLTGNSNQPQHF. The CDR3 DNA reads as TGCGCCAGCAGCCTGACAGGAAATAGCAATCAGCCCCAGCATTTT.

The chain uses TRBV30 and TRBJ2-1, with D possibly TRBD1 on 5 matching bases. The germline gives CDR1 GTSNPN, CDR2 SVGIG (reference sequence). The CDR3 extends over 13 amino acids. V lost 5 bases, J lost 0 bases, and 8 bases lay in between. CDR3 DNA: TGTGCCTGGCAGGGTAGCTCCTACAATGAGCAGTTCTTC. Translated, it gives CAWQGSSYNEQFF.

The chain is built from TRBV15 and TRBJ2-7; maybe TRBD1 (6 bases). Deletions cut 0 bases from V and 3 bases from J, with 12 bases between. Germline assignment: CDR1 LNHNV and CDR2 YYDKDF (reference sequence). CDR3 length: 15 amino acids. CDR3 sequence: CATSRDRQGSYEQYF. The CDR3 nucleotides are TGTGCCACCAGCAGAGATCGGCAGGGGAGCTACGAGCAGTACTTC.

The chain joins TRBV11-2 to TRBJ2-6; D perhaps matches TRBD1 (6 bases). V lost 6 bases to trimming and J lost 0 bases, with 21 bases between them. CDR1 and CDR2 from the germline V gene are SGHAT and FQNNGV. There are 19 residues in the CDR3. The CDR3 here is CASRSSVRGSYSGANVLTF. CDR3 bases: TGTGCCAGCAGATCGTCAGTAAGGGGGAGCTACTCTGGGGCCAACGTCCTGACTTTC.

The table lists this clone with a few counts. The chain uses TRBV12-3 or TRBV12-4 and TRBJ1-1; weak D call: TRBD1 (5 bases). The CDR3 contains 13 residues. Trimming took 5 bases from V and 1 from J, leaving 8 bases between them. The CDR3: CASSQGRNTEAFF. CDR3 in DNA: TGTGCCAGCAGTCAGGGCAGGAACACTGAAGCTTTCTTT.

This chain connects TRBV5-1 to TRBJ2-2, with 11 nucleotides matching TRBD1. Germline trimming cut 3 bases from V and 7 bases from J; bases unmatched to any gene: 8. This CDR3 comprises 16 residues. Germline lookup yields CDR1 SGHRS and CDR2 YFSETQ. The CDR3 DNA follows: TGCGCCAGCAGCTCGAATGGACAGGGGGCTGGCGGGGAGCTGTTTTTT. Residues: CASSSNGQGAGGELFF.

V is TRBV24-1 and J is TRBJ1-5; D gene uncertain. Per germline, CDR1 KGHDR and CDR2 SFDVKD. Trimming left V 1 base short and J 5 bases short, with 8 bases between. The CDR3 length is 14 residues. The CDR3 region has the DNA TGTGCCACCAGTGATTTAAACGGGGATCAGCCCCAGCATTTT. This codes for CATSDLNGDQPQHF.

The chain's CDR3 is CASRAIAKSSTDTQYF. The DNA of the CDR3 is TGTGCCAGTAGAGCAATAGCGAAATCTAGCACAGATACGCAGTATTTT. V gene TRBV19 combines with J gene TRBJ2-3; D is possibly TRBD2 (5 bases). V lost 6 bases to trimming and J lost 0 bases, with 16 bases between them. The germline CDR1 and CDR2 sequences are LNHDA and SQIVND (reference sequence). This CDR3 has 16 residues.

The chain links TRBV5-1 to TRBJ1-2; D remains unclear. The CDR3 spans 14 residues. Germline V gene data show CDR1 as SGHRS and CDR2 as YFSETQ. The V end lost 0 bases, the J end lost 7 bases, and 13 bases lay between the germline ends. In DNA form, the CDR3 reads TGCGCCAGCAGCTTGGTACAGTTAGGTGGTGGCTACACCTTC. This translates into CASSLVQLGGGYTF.

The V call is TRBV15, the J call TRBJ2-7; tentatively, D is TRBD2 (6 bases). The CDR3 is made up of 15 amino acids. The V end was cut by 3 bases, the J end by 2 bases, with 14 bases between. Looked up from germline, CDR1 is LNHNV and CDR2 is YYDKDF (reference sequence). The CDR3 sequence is CATSSSGTGAYEQYF. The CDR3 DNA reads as TGTGCCACCAGCAGTTCGGGGACGGGAGCCTACGAGCAGTACTTC.